The rows below give T cell receptor beta chains drawn from one sample of a study of blood T cell repertoires in COVID-19. Method: immunoSEQ multiplex PCR; TCRdb's copy keeps in-frame clones and lacks some. The table shows over 70,000 clones, with around 75% occurring only once. The specimen sequenced was peripheral blood. Receptors originate from a man aged 70-80 years with COVID-19, enrolled during active disease. Each CDR3 is given with its conserved first and last residue. D genes are given only for firm matches. Size tells how often a clone was seen (once, few, many) or the class of an expanded clone, and some rows leave it out.

TRBJ1-6 NA NA TRBV7-2 CASSLARERPRGPLHF TGTGCCAGCAGCTTAGCGCGAGAAAGGCCTAGGGGACCCCTCCACTTT
TRBJ1-4 TRBD1 once TRBV19 CASRGGQGNEKLFF TGTGCCAGTAGAGGGGGACAGGGTAATGAAAAACTGTTTTTT
TRBJ1-6 NA NA TRBV7-9 CASTRAGIGNSPLHF TGTGCCAGCACCCGGGCGGGAATCGGTAATTCACCCCTCCACTTT
TRBJ1-2 NA NA TRBV2 CASSTSNYGYTF TGTGCCAGCAGCACAAGTAACTATGGCTACACCTTC
TRBJ1-2 NA NA TRBV19 CASSPRYSNGYTF TGTGCCAGTAGTCCCCGCTACAGCAATGGCTACACCTTC
TRBJ2-7 TRBD1 NA TRBV16 CASSHLAGQGISSYEQYF TGTGCCAGCAGCCACCTAGCCGGACAGGGGATTTCGTCCTACGAGCAGTACTTC
TRBJ2-7 TRBD2 NA TRBV3-1/TRBV3-2 CASSPGLAVANRQYF TGTGCCAGCAGCCCGGGACTAGCGGTAGCCAACAGGCAGTACTTC
TRBJ2-7 NA NA TRBV7-2 CASSREAGLTYEQYF TGTGCCAGCAGCAGGGAGGCGGGGCTTACCTACGAGCAGTACTTC
TRBJ2-5 TRBD1 NA TRBV10-3 CAISETGRQGAETQYF TGTGCCATCAGTGAGACTGGGAGACAGGGAGCAGAGACCCAGTACTTC
TRBJ2-2 TRBD1 once TRBV10-3 CATKTGGLNTGELFF TGTGCCACGAAGACAGGGGGCCTGAACACCGGGGAGCTGTTTTTT
TRBJ2-7 NA NA TRBV3-1/TRBV3-2 CASSQDALRSYEQYF TGTGCCAGCAGCCAAGATGCCCTTCGTAGTTACGAGCAGTACTTC
TRBJ1-5 TRBD1 NA TRBV4-2 CASSLAGQGNQPQHF TGTGCCAGCAGCCTCGCCGGACAGGGGAATCAGCCCCAGCATTTT
TRBJ2-7 NA NA TRBV4-3 CASSQGLERVSEQYF TGCGCCAGCAGCCAAGGTTTGGAGCGAGTTTCCGAGCAGTACTTC
TRBJ2-7 TRBD1 NA TRBV27 CASSNRDRAFMEQYF TGTGCCAGCAGTAACCGGGACAGGGCGTTTATGGAGCAGTACTTC
TRBJ1-2 NA NA TRBV7-9 CASSLASYYGYTF TGTGCCAGCAGCTTAGCGTCGTATTATGGCTACACCTTC
TRBJ1-5 NA NA TRBV6-2/TRBV6-3 CASSYSLQGDNQPQHF TGTGCCAGCAGTTACTCGCTACAGGGAGACAATCAGCCCCAGCATTTT
TRBJ1-3 TRBD1 few TRBV6-5 CASSLAGGFGNTIYF TGTGCCAGCAGCCTTGCAGGGGGCTTTGGAAACACCATATATTTT
TRBJ1-1 TRBD1 many TRBV13 CASSSGQGANTEAFF TGTGCCAGCAGCTCGGGACAGGGGGCGAACACTGAAGCTTTCTTT
TRBJ1-1 NA NA TRBV9 CASSVEAARGTEAFF TGTGCCAGCAGCGTAGAAGCGGCCCGGGGCACTGAAGCTTTCTTT
TRBJ1-1 TRBD1 NA TRBV9 CASSVEWGTGEKNTEAFF TGTGCCAGCAGCGTAGAGTGGGGGACAGGCGAGAAAAACACTGAAGCTTTCTTT
TRBJ1-2 TRBD1 NA TRBV2 CASSRRQGLNGYTF TGTGCCAGCAGTAGACGACAGGGTTTGAATGGCTACACCTTC
TRBJ1-2 NA NA TRBV4-3 CASSRAGANYGYTF TGCGCCAGCAGCAGGGCAGGGGCTAACTATGGCTACACCTTC
TRBJ2-7 TRBD1 NA TRBV11-3 CASSPITGGSYEQYF TGTGCCAGCAGCCCTATTACAGGGGGCTCCTACGAGCAGTACTTC
TRBJ2-2 NA NA TRBV7-2 CASSLNRVNTGELFF TGTGCCAGCAGCTTAAACAGGGTCAACACCGGGGAGCTGTTTTTT
TRBJ2-1 TRBD2 NA TRBV11-3 CASSLHPAGGPLYNEQFF TGTGCCAGCAGCTTACATCCAGCGGGAGGCCCCCTCTACAATGAGCAGTTCTTC
TRBJ1-4 NA once TRBV28 CASSSRQTTNEKLFF TGTGCCAGCAGTTCCCGACAAACAACTAATGAAAAACTGTTTTTT
TRBJ1-1 NA NA TRBV30 CAWSVHRGEAFF TGTGCCTGGAGTGTACACCGGGGTGAAGCTTTCTTT